This T cell receptor (beta chain) originates from a study of cytomegalovirus exposure and HLA in healthy donors. Using immunoSEQ multiplex PCR, the repertoire was profiled, and TCRdb retains in-frame clones only, with some absent. The sample shows about 220,000 clones, around four fifths of them seen only once. This CDR3 contains 15 residues. In germline, CDR1 is LNHDA, CDR2 SQIVND (reference sequence). Trimming cost V 6 bases and J 6 bases, with 17 bases left between them. Comment on this clone: Its antigen is unknown.

Broader study findings: The study listed approximately 160 cytomegalovirus-associated TCR beta chains. With high specificity and sensitivity, the classifier reportedly diagnosed cytomegalovirus status.

The V call is TRBV19, the J call TRBJ1-4, with unresolved D. The specimen sequenced was PBMCs. This TCR derives from a woman aged 25 to 45 in good health and CMV-seropositive. The CDR3 nucleotides read TGTGCCAGTAGAGACTCGCCCGGACCGGATGAAAAACTGTTTTTT. It yields the protein CASRDSPGPDEKLFF.